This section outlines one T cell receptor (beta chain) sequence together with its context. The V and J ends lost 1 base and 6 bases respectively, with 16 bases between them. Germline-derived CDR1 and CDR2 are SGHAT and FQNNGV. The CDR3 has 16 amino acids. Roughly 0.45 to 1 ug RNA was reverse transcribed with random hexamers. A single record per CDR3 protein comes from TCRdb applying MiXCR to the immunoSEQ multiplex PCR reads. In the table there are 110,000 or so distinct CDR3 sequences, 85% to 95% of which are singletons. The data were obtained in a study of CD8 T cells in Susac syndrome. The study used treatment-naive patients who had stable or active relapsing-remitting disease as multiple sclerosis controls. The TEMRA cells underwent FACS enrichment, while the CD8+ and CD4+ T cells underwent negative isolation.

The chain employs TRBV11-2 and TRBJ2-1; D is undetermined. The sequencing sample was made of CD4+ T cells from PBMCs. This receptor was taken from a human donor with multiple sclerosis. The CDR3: CASSLGSGYGFNEQFF. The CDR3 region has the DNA TGTGCCAGCAGCTTAGGGTCCGGTTACGGCTTCAATGAGCAGTTCTTC.